This T cell receptor (beta chain) was captured by sequencing in a study of blood T cell repertoires in COVID-19. Study processing details: Amplifying reference gene primers gave estimates of nucleated cell counts. The method was immunoSEQ multiplex PCR; TCRdb's version includes in-frame clones alone and lacks a portion of them. V, J and clone size are those of that table, while D and trimming were read from the DNA. The sample lists roughly 260,000 clones; approximately 91% were seen once. The CDR3 runs 14 residues. The trim removed 7 bases at V and 7 bases at J, leaving 9 bases unmatched. The germline gives CDR1 MDHEN, CDR2 SYDVKM.

This sequence was found in a middle-aged woman who had recovered from COVID-19. The chain carries TRBV28 and TRBJ1-4; TRBD1 aligns across 7 bases. The sample consisted of peripheral blood. The CDR3, as DNA: TGTGCCAGCAATCCCGAGGGGGCTTTTGAAAAACTGTTTTTT. It codes for CASNPEGAFEKLFF.